This passage covers 22 T cell receptor beta chains from one sample sequenced in a study of a mutant IDH1 vaccine in newly diagnosed glioma. Sequencing was performed with immunoSEQ multiplex PCR; in TCRdb, only in-frame clones are kept and a portion is missing. This sample has 58,000 or so clones; about 86% occur once, and the top ten carry about 1.6%. The time point denotes: week 35, safety follow-up. Topical imiquimod accompanied each vaccine dose, which consisted of 300 ug of mutant IDH1 20-mer peptide. For these TCRs, the target antigens are not known. The material sequenced was PBMCs, taken from a glioma patient whose treatment included an IDH1 peptide vaccine. The receptors shown here come from a man between 40 and 49 years old with glioma.

The rearrangement joins TRBV18 to TRBJ2-7, with no clear D. V lost 2 bases and J 6 bases, leaving 11 bases between the germline ends. The V gene's germline CDR1 is KGHSH and CDR2 LQKENI. This CDR3 spans 13 amino acids. DNA for the CDR3: TGTGCCAGCTCACCAGGCACGAGTGGCGAGCAGTACTTC. Amino acid sequence: CASSPGTSGEQYF.

V is TRBV28 and J is TRBJ2-2; D gene uncertain. V gave up 4 bases and J gave up 7 bases, with 16 bases separating them. Germline CDR1 is MDHEN and CDR2 is SYDVKM. The CDR3 loop spans 15 amino acids. The CDR3 loop is CASSYPPASVGELFF. The CDR3 DNA follows: TGTGCCAGCAGTTACCCCCCTGCTAGTGTCGGGGAGCTGTTTTTT.

V is TRBV5-6 and J is TRBJ2-7, with a possible D match to TRBD2 (7 bases). The CDR3 is 13 residues long. CDR1 and CDR2 (germline): SGHDT, YYEEEE. Trimming took off 2 bases at V and 5 bases at J, with 11 bases between the two ends. CDR3 coding DNA: TGTGCCAGCAGCTTTGGGGGGGCCAACGAGCAGTACTTC. The encoded protein is CASSFGGANEQYF.

CDR3 DNA sequence: TGTGCCAGCAGTTTATTTGGGGGAAGCGGGAGTCCCTACGAGCAGTACTTC. As protein: CASSLFGGSGSPYEQYF. This chain uses TRBV28 with TRBJ2-7; 8 bases align to TRBD2. This CDR3 has 17 residues. CDR1 is MDHEN, CDR2 SYDVKM, per germline. Trimming took 1 base from V and 2 from J; bases not matched to a gene: 10. Supplemented by reference TRBV28 and TRBJ2-7, the full variable domain reads DVKVTQSSRYLVKRTGEKVFLECVQDMDHENMFWYRQDPGLGLRLIYFSYDVKMKEKGDIPEGYSVSREKKERFSLILESASTNQTSMYLCASSLFGGSGSPYEQYFGPGTRLTVT.

The chain links TRBV7-9 to TRBJ2-3; D may be TRBD1 or TRBD2 (5 bases each). This CDR3 region has 15 residues. Trimming took off 5 bases at V and 3 bases at J, with 15 bases between the two ends. CDR1 SEHNR and CDR2 FQNEAQ come from the germline V gene (reference sequence). The CDR3 bases are TGTGCCAGCAGCACCCGGGGCGAGGGAACAGATACGCAGTATTTT. Its protein is CASSTRGEGTDTQYF.

The chain couples TRBV5-6 to TRBJ1-4, with unresolved D. Germline V gives CDR1 SGHDT, CDR2 YYEEEE. V lost 1 base to trimming and J lost 3 bases, with 4 bases between them. The CDR3 spans 13 residues. The chain's CDR3 is CASSLNPNEKLFF. CDR3 DNA: TGTGCCAGCAGCTTGAATCCTAATGAAAAACTGTTTTTT.

V gene TRBV9 combines with J gene TRBJ1-3; TRBD1 might be the D (6 bases). Deletions cut 0 bases from V and 0 bases from J, with 16 bases between. The CDR3 sequence is 18 residues long. Per the germline V gene, CDR1 is SGDLS and CDR2 is YYNGEE. CDR3 in amino acids: CASSVDGAGASSGNTIYF. CDR3 nucleotides: TGTGCCAGCAGCGTAGACGGGGCAGGGGCCTCCTCTGGAAACACCATATATTTT.

The rearrangement joins TRBV5-8 to TRBJ2-7; D perhaps matches TRBD1 (6 bases). Trimming shortened V by 2 bases and J by 3 bases, and 12 bases separated the two germline ends. CDR3 length: 14 amino acids. In germline, CDR1 is SGHTS, CDR2 YDEGEE. This CDR3 reads CASSFRGEGYEQYF. The CDR3 DNA is TGTGCCAGCAGCTTCAGGGGTGAGGGCTACGAGCAGTACTTC.

This clone was picked up one time. The chain carries TRBV5-5 and TRBJ2-7; possible D gene TRBD2, 6 bases. The CDR3 covers 13 residues. The germline V and J ends were trimmed by 5 bases and 5 bases, with 14 bases remaining between them. Germline V lookup: CDR1 SGHKS, CDR2 YYEKEE (reference sequence). In DNA, the CDR3 is TGTGCCAGCAGTCGGCGGGGTACGAACGAGCAGTACTTC. Translating gives CASSRRGTNEQYF. Looking up the rest from reference TRBV5-5 and TRBJ2-7 gives the full variable domain: DAGVTQSPTHLIKTRGQQVTLRCSPISGHKSVSWYQQVLGQGPQFIFQYYEKEERGRGNFPDRFSARQFPNYSSELNVNALLLGDSALYLCASSRRGTNEQYFGPGTRLTVT.

This rearrangement joins TRBV7-9 to TRBJ1-5, with D perhaps TRBD1 (5 bases). The CDR3 is made up of 16 amino acids. V lost 4 bases and J lost 4, with 17 bases in between. The germline V gene has CDR1 SEHNR and CDR2 FQNEAQ (reference sequence). This CDR3 reads CASSSSGGTANQPQHF. The CDR3 region has the DNA TGTGCCAGCAGCTCCAGTGGAGGGACCGCGAATCAGCCCCAGCATTTT.

The chain combines TRBV29-1 with TRBJ2-7, with TRBD1 matching 10 bases. CDR3 length: 15 residues. Germline trimming cut 3 bases from V and 6 bases from J; bases unmatched to any gene: 11. CDR1 SQVTM and CDR2 ANQGSEA come from the germline V gene. The CDR3 bases are TGCAGCGTTGAGAGACAGGGGGCGGGGGCTGGCGAGCAGTACTTC. It encodes CSVERQGAGAGEQYF.

In its sample, this clone was seen once. The rearrangement links TRBV7-8 to TRBJ1-1; D may be TRBD1 (5 bases). The germline V and J ends were trimmed by 1 base and 7 bases, with 7 bases remaining between them. The CDR3 loop spans 12 amino acids. The germline gives CDR1 SGHVS, CDR2 FQNEAQ. Written as DNA, the CDR3 is TGTGCCAGCAGCTTAGGGGGGGTTGAAGCTTTCTTT. The encoded protein is CASSLGGVEAFF.

The chain combines TRBV7-8 with TRBJ2-7; no reliable D call. Germline CDR1 is SGHVS and CDR2 is FQNEAQ. V lost 4 bases and J 0 bases, leaving 10 bases between the germline ends. This CDR3 comprises 14 residues. The DNA of the CDR3 is TGTGCCAGCAGCTCCGGACCCCGCTCCTACGAGCAGTACTTC. Encoded protein: CASSSGPRSYEQYF.

The J gene is TRBJ2-7, the V gene TRBV6-6; D uncertain. Trimming removed 4 bases at V and 0 bases at J, with 4 bases between. CDR3 length equals 12 residues. CDR1 is MNHNY, CDR2 SVGAGI, per germline (reference sequence). The CDR3 nucleotides are TGTGCCAGCAGTTCCGGCTCCTACGAGCAGTACTTC. This sequence encodes CASSSGSYEQYF.

V usage is TRBV6-6 and J usage is TRBJ2-5; the D is unclear. Germline loops: CDR1 MNHNY, CDR2 SVGAGI (reference sequence). The germline V and J ends were trimmed by 4 bases and 5 bases, with 11 bases remaining between them. The CDR3 totals 13 residues. The chain's CDR3 is CASSWAKRETQYF. The CDR3 region has the DNA TGTGCCAGCAGTTGGGCCAAAAGGGAGACCCAGTACTTC.

This clone appeared once. The rearrangement links TRBV7-2 to TRBJ1-3, with D hard to call. CDR1 is SGHTA, CDR2 FQGNSA, per germline. The V and J ends lost 1 base and 1 base respectively, with 5 bases between them. The CDR3 runs to 14 residues. DNA for the CDR3: TGTGCCAGCAGCTTAGGGGGATCTGGAAACACCATATATTTT. Translating it yields CASSLGGSGNTIYF.

This clone occurred a few times. Other DNA sequences in this sample translate to the same CDR3. The rearrangement links TRBV10-3 to TRBJ2-2, with D perhaps matching TRBD1 (6 bases). CDR1 is ENHRY and CDR2 is SYGVKD in the germline V gene. The CDR3 loop spans 16 amino acids. V dropped 0 bases and J dropped 2 bases, with 10 bases sitting between them. The CDR3 sequence is CAISESGGTNTGELFF. The CDR3 coding sequence is TGTGCCATCAGTGAGTCAGGGGGAACCAACACCGGGGAGCTGTTTTTT.

J is TRBJ2-1 and V is TRBV14; D is uncertain. Germline V gives CDR1 SGHDN, CDR2 FVKESK. This CDR3 region has 13 residues. V was clipped by 3 bases and J by 7 bases, with 10 bases between them. CDR3 sequence reads: CASSHSPSNEQFF. CDR3 nucleotides: TGTGCCAGCAGCCATTCCCCTAGTAATGAGCAGTTCTTC.

The V gene is TRBV19, the J gene TRBJ2-1; 8 bases are a match to TRBD2. The CDR3 is 12 amino acids. CDR1 LNHDA and CDR2 SQIVND come from the germline V gene (reference sequence). The junction had 6 bases not matched to a gene; V was cut back by 7 bases and J by 10 bases. CDR3 amino acids: CASNHRTSEQFF. The CDR3, as DNA: TGTGCCAGTAATCATAGGACTAGCGAGCAGTTCTTC.

The gene calls are TRBV10-3 and TRBJ1-1; a possible D gene is TRBD1 (5 bases). Germline V gene data show CDR1 as ENHRY and CDR2 as SYGVKD. There are 12 residues in the CDR3. Trimming pared 8 bases from V and 8 bases from J, leaving 15 bases between. CDR3 DNA sequence: TGTGCCATCGGGGGTCAGGGCCTAGAAGCTTTCTTT. This sequence encodes CAIGGQGLEAFF.

The chain is built from TRBV5-4 and TRBJ2-3, with 7 positions matching TRBD2. CDR1 and CDR2 (germline): SGHNT, YYREEE (reference sequence). This CDR3 has 16 amino acids. The ends lost 0 bases at V and 2 bases at J; junction bases unmatched: 6. DNA for the CDR3: TGTGCCAGCAGCTTGGGCGGGGGAGATTCCACAGATACGCAGTATTTT. This translates into CASSLGGGDSTDTQYF.

The DNA for the CDR3 is TGTGCCAGCAGTCCGTCCAATCTAGCGGGCTACGAGCAGTACTTC. This codes for CASSPSNLAGYEQYF. V and J are TRBV7-2 and TRBJ2-7, with 8 bases lining up with TRBD2. With V trimmed by 6 bases and J by 3 bases, 10 bases remained unmatched. This CDR3 region has 15 residues. Germline V gene data show CDR1 as SGHTA and CDR2 as FQGNSA.